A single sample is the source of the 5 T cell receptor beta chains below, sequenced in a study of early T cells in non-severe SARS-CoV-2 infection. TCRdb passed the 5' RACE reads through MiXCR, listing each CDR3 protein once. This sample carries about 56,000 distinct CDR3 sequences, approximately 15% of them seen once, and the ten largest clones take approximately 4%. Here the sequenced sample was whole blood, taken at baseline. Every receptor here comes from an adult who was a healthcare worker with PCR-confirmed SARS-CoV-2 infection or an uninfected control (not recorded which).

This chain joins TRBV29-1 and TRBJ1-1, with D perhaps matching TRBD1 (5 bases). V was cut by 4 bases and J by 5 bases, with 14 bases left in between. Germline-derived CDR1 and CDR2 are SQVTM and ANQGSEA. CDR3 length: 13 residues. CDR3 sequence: CSVAETVRTEAFF. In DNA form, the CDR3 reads TGCAGCGTTGCGGAGACAGTAAGGACTGAAGCTTTCTTT.

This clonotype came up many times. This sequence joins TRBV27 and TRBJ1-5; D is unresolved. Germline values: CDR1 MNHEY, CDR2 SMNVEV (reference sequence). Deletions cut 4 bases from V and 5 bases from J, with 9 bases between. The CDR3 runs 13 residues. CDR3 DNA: TGTGCCAGCAGTTGGAGTCCCGATCAGCCCCAGCATTTT. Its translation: CASSWSPDQPQHF.

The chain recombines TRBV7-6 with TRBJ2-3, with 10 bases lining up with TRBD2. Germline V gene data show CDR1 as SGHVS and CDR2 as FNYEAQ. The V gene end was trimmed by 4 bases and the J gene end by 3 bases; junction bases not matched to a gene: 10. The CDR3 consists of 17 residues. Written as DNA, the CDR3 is TGTGCCAGCAGCTCGCCCGGGGAAGCGGGGGGGACAGATACGCAGTATTTT. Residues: CASSSPGEAGGTDTQYF.

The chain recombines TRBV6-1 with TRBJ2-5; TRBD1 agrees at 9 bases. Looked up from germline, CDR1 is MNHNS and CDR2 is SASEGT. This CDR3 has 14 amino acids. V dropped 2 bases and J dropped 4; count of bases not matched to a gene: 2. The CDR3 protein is CASSEPGQGETQYF. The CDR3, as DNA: TGTGCCAGCAGTGAACCGGGACAGGGAGAGACCCAGTACTTC.

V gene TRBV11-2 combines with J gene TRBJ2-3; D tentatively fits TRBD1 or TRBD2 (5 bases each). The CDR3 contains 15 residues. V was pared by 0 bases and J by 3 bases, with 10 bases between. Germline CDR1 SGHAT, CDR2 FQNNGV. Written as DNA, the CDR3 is TGTGCCAGCAGCTTAGATCATGAGGGGACAGATACGCAGTATTTT. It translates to CASSLDHEGTDTQYF.